The clone carrying this TCR beta chain has a handful of counts. Antigen unknown. V was clipped by 0 bases and J by 5 bases, with 13 bases between them. Germline assignment: CDR1 SEHNR and CDR2 FQNEAQ (reference sequence). The length of the CDR3 is 15 residues. The sample originates from a study of T cells after yellow fever vaccination. Study-wide results and caveats: A small proportion of clonotypes was detected in both the CD4 and CD8 compartments. Detected again after the booster were most primary-vaccination clones, at 95% to 98% CD4 and 88% CD8.

5'RACE template switching produced TCR cDNA carrying a universal primer site and UMIs. TCRdb recomputed calls from the 5' RACE reads with MiXCR, one row per CDR3 protein. The data contain roughly 240,000 distinct CDR3 sequences, around 6.7% of them seen just once; the ten biggest clones take up 0.8% to 1.2%. The TCR originated in a man in his thirties or forties who received the YFV17D yellow fever vaccine. The sample here was CD4+ T cells sorted from PBMCs, taken on the day of the yellow fever booster vaccination. The gene calls are TRBV7-9 and TRBJ1-1, with D maybe TRBD1 (6 bases). The CDR3 DNA follows: TGTGCCAGCAGCTTAGCGGCCAGGGGAGGGACTGAAGCTTTCTTT. Protein sequence: CASSLAARGGTEAFF. Combining the CDR3 with reference TRBV7-9 and TRBJ1-1 gives the whole variable domain DTGVSQNPRHKITKRGQNVTFRCDPISEHNRLYWYRQTLGQGPEFLTYFQNEAQLEKSRLLSDRFSAERPKGSFSTLEIQRTEQGDSAMYLCASSLAARGGTEAFFGQGTRLTVV.